One sample yielded the 12 T cell receptor beta chains listed below, sequenced in a study of blood T cell repertoires in COVID-19. Produced via immunoSEQ multiplex PCR; TCRdb's table is partial and in-frame only. The table includes around 86,000 clones, around four fifths detected once. Specimen: peripheral blood. The receptor source for this set is a human donor in a cohort sampled during active COVID-19.

This rearrangement joins TRBV28 to TRBJ2-5, with D hard to call. Deletions cut 3 bases from V and 5 bases from J, with 7 bases between. CDR1 is MDHEN, CDR2 SYDVKM, per germline. The CDR3 contains 12 residues. CDR3 region: CASSLAWETQYF. The CDR3 bases are TGTGCCAGCAGTTTGGCCTGGGAGACCCAGTACTTC.

V usage is TRBV29-1 and J usage is TRBJ2-7, with D tentatively TRBD2 (5 bases). Trimming left V 7 bases short and J 7 bases short, with 23 bases between. This CDR3 is 14 amino acids long. Germline loops: CDR1 SQVTM, CDR2 ANQGSEA. This CDR3 is CSATPHDLGGEQYF. DNA for the CDR3: TGCAGCGCCACGCCGCACGACTTAGGCGGGGAGCAGTACTTC.

This chain joins TRBV19 and TRBJ2-7, with TRBD1 matching 9 bases. This CDR3 is built from 15 residues. Trimming took 8 bases from V and 3 from J; bases not matched to a gene: 11. Looked up from germline, CDR1 is LNHDA and CDR2 is SQIVND (reference sequence). The CDR3 coding sequence is TGTGCCAGTCAGCACACCGGGACAGGGCTCTACGAGCAGTACTTC. This encodes CASQHTGTGLYEQYF.

This chain uses TRBV9 with TRBJ1-2, with 7 bases aligning to TRBD1. V lost 1 base to trimming and J lost 9 bases; unmatched junction nucleotides: 6. Per the germline V gene, CDR1 is SGDLS and CDR2 is YYNGEE. This CDR3 comprises 13 residues. The CDR3 DNA follows: TGTGCCAGCAGCGTACAGGGGGGAAGCCGCTACACCTTC. Translated: CASSVQGGSRYTF. Full variable domain (missing parts from reference TRBV9 and TRBJ1-2): DSGVTQTPKHLITATGQRVTLRCSPRSGDLSVYWYQQSLDQGLQFLIQYYNGEERAKGNILERFSAQQFPDLHSELNLSSLELGDSALYFCASSVQGGSRYTFGSGTRLTVV.

V is TRBV6-5 and J is TRBJ1-4; D perhaps matches TRBD1 (6 bases). Trimming took 8 bases from V and 0 from J, leaving 13 bases between them. The CDR3 has 15 amino acids. Looked up from germline, CDR1 is MNHEY and CDR2 is SVGAGI. The CDR3 reads CASGGQLATNEKLFF. The CDR3 bases are TGTGCCAGCGGGGGACAACTCGCAACTAATGAAAAACTGTTTTTT.

This clone has just one count. The V gene is TRBV6-1, the J gene TRBJ2-7, with D maybe TRBD1 (6 bases). This CDR3 is built from 12 residues. V shed 2 bases and J shed 8 bases, with 10 bases lying between them. The germline gives CDR1 MNHNS, CDR2 SASEGT. CDR3 loop: CASSERDTKQYF. The CDR3 coding sequence is TGTGCCAGCAGTGAAAGGGACACAAAGCAGTACTTC.

The chain links TRBV6-1 to TRBJ1-4, with a possible D match to TRBD1 (5 bases). The CDR3 runs to 15 residues. Germline V gene sequence: CDR1 MNHNS, CDR2 SASEGT. V was pared by 2 bases and J by 5 bases, with 12 bases between. This chain's CDR3 is CASSEYGGRNEKLFF. The CDR3 DNA sequence: TGTGCCAGCAGTGAATACGGGGGACGGAATGAAAAACTGTTTTTT.

Only one count was recorded for this clone. The chain carries TRBV27 and TRBJ1-2; 8 bases match TRBD1. This CDR3 spans 13 amino acids. Unmatched junction bases numbered 5, after V lost 5 bases and J lost 6 bases. Germline lookup yields CDR1 MNHEY and CDR2 SMNVEV (reference sequence). CDR3 protein: CASSRQGRDGYTF. Here the CDR3 DNA reads TGTGCCAGCAGTCGACAGGGGAGGGATGGCTACACCTTC.

The rearrangement joins TRBV28 to TRBJ2-5, with 7 bases lining up with TRBD1. The CDR3 runs to 13 residues. Germline CDR1 and CDR2: MDHEN and SYDVKM. V gave up 3 bases and J gave up 2 bases; unmatched junction bases: 0. In DNA, the CDR3 is TGTGCCAGCAGTTTGGGACAGCAAGAGACCCAGTACTTC. Its translation is CASSLGQQETQYF.

V usage is TRBV29-1 and J usage is TRBJ2-5, with 7 bases fitting TRBD1. The germline V gene encodes CDR1 SQVTM and CDR2 ANQGSEA. This CDR3 spans 13 amino acids. The trim removed 6 bases at V and 5 bases at J, leaving 9 bases unmatched. This CDR3 reads CSVGTGVWETQYF. CDR3 DNA: TGCAGCGTGGGTACAGGGGTATGGGAGACCCAGTACTTC.

The table lists this clone with a count of one. This rearrangement joins TRBV28 to TRBJ2-5; 8 nucleotides match TRBD1. The CDR3 is 14 residues long. CDR1 and CDR2 (germline): MDHEN, SYDVKM. Trimming took 5 bases from V and 5 from J; bases not matched to a gene: 7. The CDR3 loop is CASSGPGGIETQYF. DNA for the CDR3: TGTGCCAGCAGTGGGCCAGGGGGCATCGAGACCCAGTACTTC.

The chain links TRBV12-3 or TRBV12-4 to TRBJ2-7; tentatively, D is TRBD2 (5 bases). V lost 5 bases and J 3 bases, leaving 8 bases between the germline ends. CDR3 length: 12 amino acids. Here the CDR3 reads CASSEGRYEQYF. In DNA form, the CDR3 reads TGTGCCAGCAGTGAGGGTCGCTACGAGCAGTACTTC.